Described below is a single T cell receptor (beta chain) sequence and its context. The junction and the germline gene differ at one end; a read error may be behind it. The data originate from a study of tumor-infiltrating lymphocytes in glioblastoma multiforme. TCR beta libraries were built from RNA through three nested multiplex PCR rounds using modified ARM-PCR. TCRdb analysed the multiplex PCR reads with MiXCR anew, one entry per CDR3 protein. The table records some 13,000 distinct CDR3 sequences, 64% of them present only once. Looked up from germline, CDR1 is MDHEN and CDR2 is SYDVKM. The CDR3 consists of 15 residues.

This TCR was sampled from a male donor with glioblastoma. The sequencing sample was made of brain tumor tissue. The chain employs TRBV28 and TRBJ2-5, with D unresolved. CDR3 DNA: TGTGCCAGCAGTGTAGGTCGCGCATACCAAGTGACCCAGTACTTC. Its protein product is CASSVGRAYQVTQYF.